Sequencing of this T cell receptor beta chain was carried out in a study of response to subunit inactivated influenza vaccine. The V gene lost 0 bases and the J gene lost 2 bases, with 10 bases spanning the gap. Germline values: CDR1 DFQATT, CDR2 SNEGSKA (reference sequence). The CDR3 consists of 14 residues. Each CDR3 protein gets one entry after TCRdb re-called the RT-PCR reads with MiXCR. The sample consists of about 800,000 distinct CDR3 sequences, over 20% of them appearing once. Study findings and constraints: Only a handful of new T cells, the authors suggested, are recruited with each seasonal influenza vaccination.

There are many counts of this clonotype. Its antigen is currently unknown. The rearrangement uses TRBV20-1 and TRBJ2-5; no definite D call. This TCR derives from a man aged 50 to 59 who received an inactivated influenza vaccine. Sequencing was performed on PBMCs from blood, taken 4 to 6 days after vaccination. CDR3 sequence: CSARDWRLQETQYF. The CDR3 region has the DNA TGCAGTGCTAGAGACTGGCGCTTACAAGAGACCCAGTACTTC.